Below are 4 T cell receptor beta chains sequenced from a single sample in a study of CD8 T cell repertoires and HIV-1 epitope variants. Measured with immunoSEQ multiplex PCR; TCRdb has only the in-frame clones, and not every one. The sample comprises approximately 5,000 clones, around 64% of which are singletons, and about 39% rests with the top ten. Antigens of these TCRs are unknown. Sequenced: cultured CD8+ T cells derived from PBMCs. These receptors were obtained from a male donor with HIV.

This clone was detected only a few times. The chain uses TRBV7-9 and TRBJ2-7, with 9 bases lining up with TRBD1. The CDR3 contains 14 residues. From germline, CDR1 is SEHNR and CDR2 FQNEAQ (reference sequence). V was pared by 7 bases and J by 4 bases, with 8 bases of the junction left unmatched. Here the CDR3 reads CASNPGQGPYEQYF. The CDR3 coding sequence is TGTGCCAGCAACCCGGGACAGGGACCTTACGAGCAGTACTTC.

This chain joins TRBV28 and TRBJ2-3; D gene unclear. The germline V gene has CDR1 MDHEN and CDR2 SYDVKM. The CDR3 loop spans 11 amino acids. Trimming left V 3 bases short and J 5 bases short, with 3 bases between. CDR3 in amino acids: CASSFRDTQYF. The CDR3 DNA reads as TGTGCCAGCAGTTTCCGAGATACGCAGTATTTT.

The V and J genes are TRBV10-3 and TRBJ2-1; D might be TRBD2 (6 bases). CDR1 ENHRY and CDR2 SYGVKD come from the germline V gene. The CDR3 totals 15 residues. With 1 base removed from V and 0 bases from J, the gap between germline ends came to 7 bases. CDR3 in amino acids: CAISEYGGSYNEQFF. The CDR3 DNA reads as TGTGCCATCAGTGAGTACGGGGGCTCCTACAATGAGCAGTTCTTC.

J is TRBJ1-2 and V is TRBV5-4; D gene unclear. Germline CDR1 and CDR2: SGHNT and YYREEE (reference sequence). This CDR3 region has 12 residues. V was shortened by 2 bases and J by 6 bases, with 8 bases between the two germline ends. CDR3 protein: CASSFFTDGYTF. As DNA, the CDR3 is TGTGCCAGCAGCTTTTTTACAGATGGCTACACCTTC.